This passage covers 10 T cell receptor beta chains from one sample sequenced in a study of CD8 T cells in Susac syndrome. Reverse transcription used about 0.45 to 1 ug RNA and random hexamers. TCRdb reprocessed the immunoSEQ multiplex PCR reads via MiXCR and lists one record per CDR3 protein. The sample has around 150,000 distinct CDR3 sequences; approximately 95% are singletons. Sequencing was carried out using CD4+ T cells from PBMCs. The receptor set was obtained from a human donor with multiple sclerosis.

The chain is built from TRBV12-3 or TRBV12-4 and TRBJ2-3; 15 bases are shared with TRBD2. CDR3 length: 16 residues. Germline trimming cut 6 bases from V and 3 bases from J; bases unmatched to any gene: 4. The chain's CDR3 is CASSPGLAGGTDTQYF. The DNA for the CDR3 is TGTGCCAGCAGCCCCGGACTAGCGGGGGGGACAGATACGCAGTATTTT.

The chain employs TRBV27 and TRBJ1-1; perhaps TRBD1 as D (5 bases). Trimming took off 9 bases at V and 4 bases at J, with 18 bases between the two ends. Germline V CDR1 and CDR2: MNHEY, SMNVEV (reference sequence). This CDR3 comprises 14 residues. In DNA form, the CDR3 reads TGTGCCAGTAAAGCCCGAGAGGGGTTCACTGAAGCTTTCTTT. Translation gives CASKAREGFTEAFF.

V and J are TRBV24-1 and TRBJ1-2; D possibly corresponds to TRBD1 (6 bases). CDR1 and CDR2 from the germline V gene are KGHDR and SFDVKD. The CDR3 runs to 15 residues. The germline V and J ends were trimmed by 3 bases and 6 bases, with 16 bases remaining between them. The DNA of the CDR3 is TGTGCCACCAGTGATCCGGGACGACGACAGGATGGCTACACCTTC. Residues: CATSDPGRRQDGYTF.

The V and J genes are TRBV4-3 and TRBJ1-1; a weak D match, TRBD1 (5 bases). Trimming shortened V by 3 bases and J by 4 bases, and 9 bases separated the two germline ends. The CDR3 spans 13 residues. Looked up from germline, CDR1 is LGHNA and CDR2 is YSLEER. This CDR3 reads CASSQGPGTEAFF. The CDR3 nucleotides read TGCGCCAGCAGCCAGGGACCCGGCACTGAAGCTTTCTTT.

This chain uses TRBV10-3 with TRBJ1-1, with D uncertain. Germline V gene data show CDR1 as ENHRY and CDR2 as SYGVKD. CDR3 length: 13 amino acids. Trimming removed 4 bases from V and 8 bases from J, with 14 bases in between. CDR3 sequence: CAISGGKGTEAFF. As DNA, the CDR3 is TGTGCCATCAGTGGGGGTAAGGGCACAGAAGCTTTCTTT.

The chain carries TRBV28 and TRBJ1-4; D gene unclear. The CDR3 loop spans 15 amino acids. Germline CDR1 MDHEN, CDR2 SYDVKM. The V end lost 5 bases, the J end lost 6 bases, and 16 bases lay between the germline ends. CDR3 amino acids: CASSPSDVGDEKLFF. CDR3 coding DNA: TGTGCCAGCAGTCCCTCCGATGTGGGTGATGAAAAACTGTTTTTT.

The chain recombines TRBV29-1 with TRBJ2-5; D remains unclear. The V and J ends lost 1 base and 4 bases respectively, with 7 bases between them. CDR3 length equals 12 residues. Germline V lookup: CDR1 SQVTM, CDR2 ANQGSEA. DNA for the CDR3: TGCAGCGTTGAAGGGGATACAGAGACCCAGTACTTC. Its protein is CSVEGDTETQYF.

In DNA, the CDR3 is TGCAGTGCTTTCCCAGGGTGGCGGGATCGGGGTGAAGCTTTCTTT. It specifies CSAFPGWRDRGEAFF. V and J are TRBV20-1 and TRBJ1-1, with D possibly TRBD1 on 5 matching bases. CDR1 DFQATT and CDR2 SNEGSKA come from the germline V gene (reference sequence). The V end was cut by 5 bases, the J end by 7 bases, with 23 bases between. This CDR3 contains 15 residues.

CDR3 coding DNA: TGTGCCTGGAGTGAAGACCCATGGGGTTCACCCCTCCACTTT. Its translation: CAWSEDPWGSPLHF. The V and J genes are TRBV30 and TRBJ1-6; D is unclear. Germline CDR1 GTSNPN, CDR2 SVGIG (reference sequence). The V and J ends lost 1 base and 9 bases respectively, with 13 bases between them. The CDR3 is 14 residues long.

The chain recombines TRBV12-3 or TRBV12-4 with TRBJ2-7; TRBD2 matches 8 bases. With 3 bases clipped from V and 2 bases from J, the junction kept 6 bases outside the gene matches. The CDR3 sequence is 15 residues long. The CDR3 loop is CASSFRRGAPYEQYF. For the CDR3, the DNA is TGTGCCAGCAGTTTTAGGCGGGGGGCCCCCTACGAGCAGTACTTC.